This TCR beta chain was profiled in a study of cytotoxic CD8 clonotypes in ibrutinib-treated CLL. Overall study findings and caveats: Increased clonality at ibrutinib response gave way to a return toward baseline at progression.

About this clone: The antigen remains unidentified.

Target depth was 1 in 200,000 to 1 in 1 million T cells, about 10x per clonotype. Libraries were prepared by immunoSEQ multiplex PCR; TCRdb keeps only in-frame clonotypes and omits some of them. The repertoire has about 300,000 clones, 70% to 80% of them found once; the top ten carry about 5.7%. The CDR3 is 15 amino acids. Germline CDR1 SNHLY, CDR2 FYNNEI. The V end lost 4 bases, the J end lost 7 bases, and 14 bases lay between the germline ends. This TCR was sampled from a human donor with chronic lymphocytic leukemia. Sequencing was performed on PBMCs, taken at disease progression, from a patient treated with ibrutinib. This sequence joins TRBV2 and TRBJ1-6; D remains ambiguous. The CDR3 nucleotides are TGTGCCAGCAGTGTTTTTTCCCGCCCCAATTCACCCCTCCACTTT. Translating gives CASSVFSRPNSPLHF. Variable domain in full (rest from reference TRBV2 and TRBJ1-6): EPEVTQTPSHQVTQMGQEVILRCVPISNHLYFYWYRQILGQKVEFLVSFYNNEISEKSEIFDDQFSVERPDGSNFTLKIRSTKLEDSAMYFCASSVFSRPNSPLHFGNGTRLTVT.